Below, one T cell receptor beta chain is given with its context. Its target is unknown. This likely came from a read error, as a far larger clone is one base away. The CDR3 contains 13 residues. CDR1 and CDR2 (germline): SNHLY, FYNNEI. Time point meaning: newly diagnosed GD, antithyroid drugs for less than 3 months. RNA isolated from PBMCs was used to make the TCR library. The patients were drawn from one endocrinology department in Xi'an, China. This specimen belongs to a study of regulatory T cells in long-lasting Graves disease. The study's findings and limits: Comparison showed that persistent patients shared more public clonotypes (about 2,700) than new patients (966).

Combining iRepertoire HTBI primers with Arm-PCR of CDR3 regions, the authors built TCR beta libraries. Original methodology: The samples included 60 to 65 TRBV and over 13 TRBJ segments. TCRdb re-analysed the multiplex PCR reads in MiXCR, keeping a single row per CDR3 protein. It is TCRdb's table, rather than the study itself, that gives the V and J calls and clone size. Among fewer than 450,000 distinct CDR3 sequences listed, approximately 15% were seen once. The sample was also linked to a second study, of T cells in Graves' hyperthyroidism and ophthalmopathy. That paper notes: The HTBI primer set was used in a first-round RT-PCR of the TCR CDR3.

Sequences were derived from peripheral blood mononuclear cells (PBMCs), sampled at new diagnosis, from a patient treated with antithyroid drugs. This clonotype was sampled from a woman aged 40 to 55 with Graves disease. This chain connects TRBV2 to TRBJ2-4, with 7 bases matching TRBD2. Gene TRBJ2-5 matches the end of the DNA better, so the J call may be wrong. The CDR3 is CASGPTGRETQYF. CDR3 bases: TGTGCCAGCGGTCCGACCGGGAGGGAGACCCAGTACTTC.